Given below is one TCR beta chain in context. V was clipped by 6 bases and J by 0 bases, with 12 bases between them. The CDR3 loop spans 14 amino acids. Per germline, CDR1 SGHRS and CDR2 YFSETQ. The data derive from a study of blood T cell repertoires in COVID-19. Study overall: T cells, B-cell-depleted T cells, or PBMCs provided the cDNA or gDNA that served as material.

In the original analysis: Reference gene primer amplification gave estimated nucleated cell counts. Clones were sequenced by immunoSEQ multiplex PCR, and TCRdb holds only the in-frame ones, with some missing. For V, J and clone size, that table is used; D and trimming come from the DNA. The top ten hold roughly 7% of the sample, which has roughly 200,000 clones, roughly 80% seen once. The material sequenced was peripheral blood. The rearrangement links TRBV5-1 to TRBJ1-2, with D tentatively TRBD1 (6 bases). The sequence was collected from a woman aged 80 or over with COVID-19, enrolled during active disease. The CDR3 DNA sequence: TGCGCCAGCACAAGGGACACCCCTAACTATGGCTACACCTTC. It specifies CASTRDTPNYGYTF.